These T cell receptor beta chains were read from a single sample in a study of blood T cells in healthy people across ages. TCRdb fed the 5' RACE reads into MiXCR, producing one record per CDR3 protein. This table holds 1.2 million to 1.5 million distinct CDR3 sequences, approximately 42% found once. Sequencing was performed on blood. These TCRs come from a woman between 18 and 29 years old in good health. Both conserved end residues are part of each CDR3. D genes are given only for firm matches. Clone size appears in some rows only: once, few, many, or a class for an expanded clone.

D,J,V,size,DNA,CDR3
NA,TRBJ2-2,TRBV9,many,TGTGCCAGCAGCGTAGCTTCAGACAGATACACCGGGGAGCTGTTTTTT,CASSVASDRYTGELFF
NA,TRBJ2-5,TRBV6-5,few,TGTGCCAGCAGTTACGGGCTCTGGCAAGAGACCCAGTACTTC,CASSYGLWQETQYF
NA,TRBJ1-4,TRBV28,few,TGTGCTACCGGGGAAGCTAATGAAAAACTGTTTTTT,CATGEANEKLFF
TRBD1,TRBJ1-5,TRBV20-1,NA,TGCAGTGCCTCGCCCTACTTGACAGGGAGCGGCCAGCCCCAGCATTTT,CSASPYLTGSGQPQHF
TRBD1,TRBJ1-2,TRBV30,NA,TGTGCCTGGAGTGTAACAGGGGGCGCCCATGGCTACACCTTC,CAWSVTGGAHGYTF
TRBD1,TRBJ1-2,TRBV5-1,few,TGCGCCAGCAGCTTGGGGACAGGGGACTTTAACTATGGCTACACCTTC,CASSLGTGDFNYGYTF
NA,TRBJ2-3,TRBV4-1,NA,TGCGCCAGCAGCGAACTCTTGGGAAATACGCAGTATTTT,CASSELLGNTQYF
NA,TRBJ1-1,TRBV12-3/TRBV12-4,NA,TGTGCCAGCAGTGCGAGGACACCGAACACTGAAGCTTTCTTT,CASSARTPNTEAFF
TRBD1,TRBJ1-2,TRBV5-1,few,TGCGCCAGCAGCTTGGCCGGGATCGCAGGGGGCTATGGCTACACCTTC,CASSLAGIAGGYGYTF
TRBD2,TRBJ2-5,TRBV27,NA,TGTGCCAGCAGTTTATCGTATCCCCTCACTAGCGGAAACAATGAGCAGTACTTC,CASSLSYPLTSGNNEQYF
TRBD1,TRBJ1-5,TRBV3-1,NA,TGTGCCAGCAGCCTCGGACAGGGGGGGACACCCCAGCATTTT,CASSLGQGGTPQHF
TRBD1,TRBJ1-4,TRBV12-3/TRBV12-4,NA,TGTGCCAGCAGAGGGGGCCAAGGTGAAAAACTGTTTTTT,CASRGGQGEKLFF
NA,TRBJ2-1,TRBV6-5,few,TGTGCCAGCGGCCGGGACAATCTCTTCAATGAGCAGTTCTTC,CASGRDNLFNEQFF
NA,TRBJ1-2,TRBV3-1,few,TGTGCCAGCAGCCAAGACAAAAACTATGGCTACACCTTC,CASSQDKNYGYTF
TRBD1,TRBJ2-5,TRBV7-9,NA,TGTGCCAGCAGCTTAGCGCGGACAGGGTATGATGAGCAGTACTTC,CASSLARTGYDEQYF
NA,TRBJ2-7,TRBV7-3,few,TGTGCCAGCAGCCCCCCTGGACAGTACAACTCCGAGCAGTACTTC,CASSPPGQYNSEQYF
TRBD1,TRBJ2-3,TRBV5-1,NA,TGCGCCAGCAGCTCCTGGGACAGACAAAGGACAGATACGCAGTATTTT,CASSSWDRQRTDTQYF
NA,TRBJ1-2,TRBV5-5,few,TGTGCCAGCAGCTTGGCCAACGAGGGGGTCTATGGCTACACCTTC,CASSLANEGVYGYTF
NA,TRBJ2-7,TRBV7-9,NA,TGTGCCAGCAGCCTTCGGACGGATCCCTACGAGCAGTACTTC,CASSLRTDPYEQYF
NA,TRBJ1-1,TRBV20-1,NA,TGCAGTGCTAGAGATGGAGGGCTGAACACTGAAGCTTTCTTT,CSARDGGLNTEAFF
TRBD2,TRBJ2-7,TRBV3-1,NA,TGTGCCAGCAGCCAACCCGGGACTAGCGGGAGGTACGAGCAGTACTTC,CASSQPGTSGRYEQYF
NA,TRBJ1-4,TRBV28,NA,TGTGCCAGCAACCAAGGGGGGGGGACGAGAGAAAAACTGTTTTTT,CASNQGGGTREKLFF
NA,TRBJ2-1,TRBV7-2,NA,TGTGCCAGCACCAAAATTAAGGGTGTATACAATGAGCAGTTCTTC,CASTKIKGVYNEQFF
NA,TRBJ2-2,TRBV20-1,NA,TGCAGTGCTAGAGTCTTAAACGAGACTAGCACCGGGGAGCTGTTTTTT,CSARVLNETSTGELFF
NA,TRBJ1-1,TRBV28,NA,TGTGCCAGCATTCGGGGGGGCAGGACTGAAGCTTTCTTT,CASIRGGRTEAFF
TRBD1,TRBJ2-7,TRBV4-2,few,TGTGCCAGCAGCTCAGGACAGGACCCCTCCTACGAGCAGTACTTC,CASSSGQDPSYEQYF
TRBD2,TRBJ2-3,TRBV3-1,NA,TGTGCCAGCAGCCCAGGACTAGCGGGACCATCTAGCACAGATACGCAGTATTTT,CASSPGLAGPSSTDTQYF
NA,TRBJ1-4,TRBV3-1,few,TGTGCCAGCAGCCAGCTGGCTGGGGGTGATCCCCATGAAAAACTGTTTTTT,CASSQLAGGDPHEKLFF
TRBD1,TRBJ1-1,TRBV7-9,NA,TGTGCCAGCAGCTTGAAGACAGGGACGAACACTGAAGCTTTCTTT,CASSLKTGTNTEAFF
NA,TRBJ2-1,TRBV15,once,TGTGCCACCAGCAGAGGTGCCCATGAGGGTGTGCAGTTCTTC,CATSRGAHEGVQFF
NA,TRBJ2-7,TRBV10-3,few,TGTGCCATCAACACCGGGCGAGGGGACGAGCAGTACTTC,CAINTGRGDEQYF
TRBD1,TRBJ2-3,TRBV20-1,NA,TGCAGTGCTAGAGACATTGGGACAGGGAGCTATACGCAGTATTTT,CSARDIGTGSYTQYF
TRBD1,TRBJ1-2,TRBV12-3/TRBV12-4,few,TGTGCCAGCACTATGGGATGGGGACAGACGACTAACTATGGCTACACCTTC,CASTMGWGQTTNYGYTF
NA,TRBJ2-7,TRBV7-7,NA,TGTGCTAGCAGCCGCCGGGGGGTAGACAGGGACCCCTACAATGAGCAGTACTTC,CASSRRGVDRDPYNEQYF
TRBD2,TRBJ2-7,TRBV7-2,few,TGTGCCAGCAGCCCTAGCGGGAGGGACAATGAGCAGTACTTC,CASSPSGRDNEQYF
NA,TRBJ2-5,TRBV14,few,TGTGCCAGCAGCCAATACTCCCAAGAGACCCAGTACTTC,CASSQYSQETQYF
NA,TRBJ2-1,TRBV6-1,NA,TGTGCCAGCAGTGAAAGGTACAGCCTCTACAATGAGCAGTTCTTC,CASSERYSLYNEQFF
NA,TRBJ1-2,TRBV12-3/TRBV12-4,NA,TGTGCCAGCAGTAAAGAGATTGGGGGCTACACCTTC,CASSKEIGGYTF
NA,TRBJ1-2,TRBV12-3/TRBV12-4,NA,TGTGCCAGCAGTTTAAAGGGCAGATGGCATGGCTACACCTTC,CASSLKGRWHGYTF
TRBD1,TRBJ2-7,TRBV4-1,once,TGCGCCAGCAGCCAAGACCCGACAGGGGCTATCTCCTACGAGCAGTACTTC,CASSQDPTGAISYEQYF
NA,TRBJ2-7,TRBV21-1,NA,TGTGCCAGCAGCCCGAGGGGAAGATTAGCGGGGGGCCCCTACGAGCAGTACTTC,CASSPRGRLAGGPYEQYF
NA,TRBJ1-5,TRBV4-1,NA,TGCGCCAGCAGCCAAGATGGGGATCAGCCCCAGCATTTT,CASSQDGDQPQHF
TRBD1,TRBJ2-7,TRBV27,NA,TGTGCCAGTGGACAGGGGGCTTTCAACGAGCAGTACTTC,CASGQGAFNEQYF
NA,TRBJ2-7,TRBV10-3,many,TGTGCCATCAGTGAGTCTGAGTACACCTCCTACGAGCAGTACTTC,CAISESEYTSYEQYF
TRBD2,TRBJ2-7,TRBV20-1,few,TGCAGTGCTACCCTAGCGGGTAGCTCCTACGAGCAGTACTTC,CSATLAGSSYEQYF
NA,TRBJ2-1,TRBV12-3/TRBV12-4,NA,TGTGCCAGCAGTCAGGCAGGGTACGGTGAGCAGTTCTTC,CASSQAGYGEQFF
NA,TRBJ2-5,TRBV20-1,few,TGCAGTGCTAAAGGCAGCCAAGAGACCCAGTACTTC,CSAKGSQETQYF
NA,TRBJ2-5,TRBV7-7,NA,TGTGCTAGCAGCTTCGGCAGAGAAGAGACCCAGTACTTC,CASSFGREETQYF
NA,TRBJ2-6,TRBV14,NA,TGTGCCAGCAGCCATTGGGAGTCTGGGGCCAACGTCCTGACTTTC,CASSHWESGANVLTF
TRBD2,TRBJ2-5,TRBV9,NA,TGTGCCAGCAGCCCCAGACTAGCGGGGTCGGACGAGACCCAGTACTTC,CASSPRLAGSDETQYF